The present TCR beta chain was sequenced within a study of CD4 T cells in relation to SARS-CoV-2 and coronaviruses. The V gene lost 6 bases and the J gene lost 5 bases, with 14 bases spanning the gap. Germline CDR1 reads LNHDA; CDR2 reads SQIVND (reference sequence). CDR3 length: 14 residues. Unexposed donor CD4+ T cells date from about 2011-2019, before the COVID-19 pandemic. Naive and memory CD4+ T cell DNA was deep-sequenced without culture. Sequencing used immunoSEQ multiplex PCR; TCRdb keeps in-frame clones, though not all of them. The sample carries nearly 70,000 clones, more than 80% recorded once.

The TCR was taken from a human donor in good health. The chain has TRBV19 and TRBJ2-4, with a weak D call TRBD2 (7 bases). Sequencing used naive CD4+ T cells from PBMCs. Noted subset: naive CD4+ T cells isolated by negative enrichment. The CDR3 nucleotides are TGTGCCAGTAGGAGGGGGGGGATCGAAAACATTCAGTACTTC. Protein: CASRRGGIENIQYF.